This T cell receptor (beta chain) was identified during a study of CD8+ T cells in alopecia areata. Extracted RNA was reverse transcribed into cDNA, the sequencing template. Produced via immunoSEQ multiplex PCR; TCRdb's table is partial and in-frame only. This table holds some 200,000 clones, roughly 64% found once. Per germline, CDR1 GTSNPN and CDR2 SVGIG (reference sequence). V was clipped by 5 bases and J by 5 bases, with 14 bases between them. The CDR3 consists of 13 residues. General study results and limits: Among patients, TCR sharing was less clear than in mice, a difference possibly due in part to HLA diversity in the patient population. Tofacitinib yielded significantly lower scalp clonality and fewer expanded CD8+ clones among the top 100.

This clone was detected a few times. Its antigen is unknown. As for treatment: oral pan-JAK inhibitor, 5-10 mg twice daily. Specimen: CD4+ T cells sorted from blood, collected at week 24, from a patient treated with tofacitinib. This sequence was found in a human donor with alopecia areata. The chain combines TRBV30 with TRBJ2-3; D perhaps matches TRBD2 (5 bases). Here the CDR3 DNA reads TGTGCCTGGGGAGGACCAGTGGGAGATACGCAGTATTTT. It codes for CAWGGPVGDTQYF.